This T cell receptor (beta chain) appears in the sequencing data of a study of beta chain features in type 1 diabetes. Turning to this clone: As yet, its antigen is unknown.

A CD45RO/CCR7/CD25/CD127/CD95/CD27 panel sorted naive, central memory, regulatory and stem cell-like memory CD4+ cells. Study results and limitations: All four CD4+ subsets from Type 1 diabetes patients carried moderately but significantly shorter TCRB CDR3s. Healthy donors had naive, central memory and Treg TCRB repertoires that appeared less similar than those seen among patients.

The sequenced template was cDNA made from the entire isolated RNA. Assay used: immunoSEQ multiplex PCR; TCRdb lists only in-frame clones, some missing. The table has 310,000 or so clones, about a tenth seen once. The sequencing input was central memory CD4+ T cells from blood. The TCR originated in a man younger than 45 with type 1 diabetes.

CDR3 bases: TGCGCCAGCAGCTTGGCGGGGGAATCCTACAATGAGCAGTTCTTC. This translates into CASSLAGESYNEQFF. The chain uses TRBV5-1 and TRBJ2-1; TRBD2 might be the D (6 bases). The V gene's germline CDR1 is SGHRS and CDR2 YFSETQ. Trimming left V 0 bases short and J 1 base short, with 8 bases between. CDR3 size: 15 residues.